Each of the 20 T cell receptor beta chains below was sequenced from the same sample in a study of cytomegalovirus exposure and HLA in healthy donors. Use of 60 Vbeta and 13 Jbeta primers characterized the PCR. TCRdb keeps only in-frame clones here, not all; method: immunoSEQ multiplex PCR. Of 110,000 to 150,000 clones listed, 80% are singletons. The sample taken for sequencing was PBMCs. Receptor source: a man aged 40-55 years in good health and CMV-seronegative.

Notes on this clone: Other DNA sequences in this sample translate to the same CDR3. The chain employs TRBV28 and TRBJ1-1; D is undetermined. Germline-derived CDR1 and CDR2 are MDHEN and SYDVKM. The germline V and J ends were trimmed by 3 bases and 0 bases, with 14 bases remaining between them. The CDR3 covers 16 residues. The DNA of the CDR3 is TGTGCCAGCAGTTTGTTCGGGAGGGTTATGAACACTGAAGCTTTCTTT. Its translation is CASSLFGRVMNTEAFF.

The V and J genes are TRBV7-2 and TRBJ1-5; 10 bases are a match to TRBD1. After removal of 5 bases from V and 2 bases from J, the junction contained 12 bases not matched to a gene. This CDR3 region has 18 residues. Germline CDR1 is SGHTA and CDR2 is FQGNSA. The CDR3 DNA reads TGTGCCAGCAGCCCGGGACAGGGGCGCAATCTACGCAATCAGCCCCAGCATTTT. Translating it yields CASSPGQGRNLRNQPQHF.

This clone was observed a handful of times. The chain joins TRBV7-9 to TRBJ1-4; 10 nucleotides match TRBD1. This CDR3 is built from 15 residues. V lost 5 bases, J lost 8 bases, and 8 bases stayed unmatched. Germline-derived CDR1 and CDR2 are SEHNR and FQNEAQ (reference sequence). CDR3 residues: CASSRRDRGREKLFF. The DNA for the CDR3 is TGTGCCAGCAGCCGCCGGGACAGGGGAAGGGAAAAACTGTTTTTT.

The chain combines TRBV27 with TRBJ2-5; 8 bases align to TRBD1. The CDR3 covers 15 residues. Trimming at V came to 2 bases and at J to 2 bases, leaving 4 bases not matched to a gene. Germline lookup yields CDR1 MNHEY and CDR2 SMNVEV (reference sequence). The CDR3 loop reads CASSLLGQGQETQYF. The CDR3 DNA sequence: TGTGCCAGCAGTTTACTAGGACAGGGTCAAGAGACCCAGTACTTC.

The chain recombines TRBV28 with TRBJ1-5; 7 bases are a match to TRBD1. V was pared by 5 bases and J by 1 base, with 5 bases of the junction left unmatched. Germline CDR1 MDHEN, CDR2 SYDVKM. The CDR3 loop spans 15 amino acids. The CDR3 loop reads CASSKTGQSNQPQHF. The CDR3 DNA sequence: TGTGCCAGCAGTAAGACAGGGCAGAGCAATCAGCCCCAGCATTTT.

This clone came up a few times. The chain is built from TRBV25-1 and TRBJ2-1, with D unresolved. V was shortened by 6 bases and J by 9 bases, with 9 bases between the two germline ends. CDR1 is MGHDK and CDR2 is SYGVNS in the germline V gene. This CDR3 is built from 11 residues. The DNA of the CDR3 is TGTGCCAGCAGAAGGCAGGCTGAGCAGTTCTTC. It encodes CASRRQAEQFF.

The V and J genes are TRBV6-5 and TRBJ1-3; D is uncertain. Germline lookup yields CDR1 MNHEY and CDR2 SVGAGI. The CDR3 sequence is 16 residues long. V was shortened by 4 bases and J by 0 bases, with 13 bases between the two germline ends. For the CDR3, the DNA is TGTGCCAGCAGTTGGGCCCGGGGTAGCTCTGGAAACACCATATATTTT. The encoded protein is CASSWARGSSGNTIYF.

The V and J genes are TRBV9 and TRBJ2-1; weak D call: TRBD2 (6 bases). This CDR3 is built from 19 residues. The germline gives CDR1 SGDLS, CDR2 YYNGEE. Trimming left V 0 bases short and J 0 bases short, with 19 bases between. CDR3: CASSVVRGDSQNSYNEQFF. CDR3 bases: TGTGCCAGCAGCGTAGTCCGAGGGGACTCCCAGAACTCCTACAATGAGCAGTTCTTC.

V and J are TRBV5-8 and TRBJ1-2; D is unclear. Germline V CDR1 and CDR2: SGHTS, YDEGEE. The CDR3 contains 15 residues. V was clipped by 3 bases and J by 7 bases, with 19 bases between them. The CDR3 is CASSSPPPLGSGYTF. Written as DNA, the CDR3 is TGTGCCAGCAGCTCCCCTCCTCCCCTGGGCTCTGGCTACACCTTC.

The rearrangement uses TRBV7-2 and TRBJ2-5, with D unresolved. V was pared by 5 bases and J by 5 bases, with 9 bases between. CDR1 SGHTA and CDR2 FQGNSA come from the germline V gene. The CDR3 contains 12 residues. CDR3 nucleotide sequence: TGTGCCAGCAGCCGTCCGGAGGAGACCCAGTACTTC. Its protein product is CASSRPEETQYF.

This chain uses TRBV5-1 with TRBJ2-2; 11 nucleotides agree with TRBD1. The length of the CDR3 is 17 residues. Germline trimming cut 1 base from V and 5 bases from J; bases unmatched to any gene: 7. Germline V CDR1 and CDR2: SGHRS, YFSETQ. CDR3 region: CASSLTTGTGGTGELFF. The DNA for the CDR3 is TGCGCCAGCAGCTTGACTACTGGGACAGGGGGGACCGGGGAGCTGTTTTTT.

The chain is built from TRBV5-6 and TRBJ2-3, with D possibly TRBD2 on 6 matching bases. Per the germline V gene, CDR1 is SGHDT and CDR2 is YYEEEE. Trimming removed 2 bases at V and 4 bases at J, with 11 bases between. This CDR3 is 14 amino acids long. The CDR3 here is CASSLAGRPDTQYF. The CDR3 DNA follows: TGTGCCAGCAGCTTAGCAGGGAGGCCAGATACGCAGTATTTT.

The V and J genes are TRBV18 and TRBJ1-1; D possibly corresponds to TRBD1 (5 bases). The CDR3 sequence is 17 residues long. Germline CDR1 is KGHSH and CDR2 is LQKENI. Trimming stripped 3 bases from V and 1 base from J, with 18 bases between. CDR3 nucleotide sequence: TGTGCCAGCTCACCGACTCGCTCGGGGGGTCGGAACACTGAAGCTTTCTTT. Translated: CASSPTRSGGRNTEAFF.

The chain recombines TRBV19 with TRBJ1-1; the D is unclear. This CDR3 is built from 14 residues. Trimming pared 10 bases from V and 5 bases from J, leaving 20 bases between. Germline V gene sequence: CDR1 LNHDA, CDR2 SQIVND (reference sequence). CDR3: CATMPGEAWTEAFF. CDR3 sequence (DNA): TGTGCCACTATGCCGGGAGAAGCGTGGACTGAAGCTTTCTTT. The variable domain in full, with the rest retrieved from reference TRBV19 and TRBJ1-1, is DGGITQSPKYLFRKEGQNVTLSCEQNLNHDAMYWYRQDPGQGLRLIYYSQIVNDFQKGDIAEGYSVSREKKESFPLTVTSAQKNPTAFYLCATMPGEAWTEAFFGQGTRLTVV.

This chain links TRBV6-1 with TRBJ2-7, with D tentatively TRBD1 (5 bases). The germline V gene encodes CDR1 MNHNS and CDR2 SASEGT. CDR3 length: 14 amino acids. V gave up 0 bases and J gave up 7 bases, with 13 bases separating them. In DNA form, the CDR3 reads TGTGCCAGCAGTGAAGCGATAGAAGGGGCTGAGCAGTACTTC. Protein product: CASSEAIEGAEQYF.

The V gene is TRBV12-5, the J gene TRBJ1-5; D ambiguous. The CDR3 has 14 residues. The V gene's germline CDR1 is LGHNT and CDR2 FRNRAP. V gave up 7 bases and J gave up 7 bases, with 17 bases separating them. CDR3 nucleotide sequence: TGTGCTAGTGCTCTATTCGGGAATAGGCAGCCCCAGCATTTT. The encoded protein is CASALFGNRQPQHF.

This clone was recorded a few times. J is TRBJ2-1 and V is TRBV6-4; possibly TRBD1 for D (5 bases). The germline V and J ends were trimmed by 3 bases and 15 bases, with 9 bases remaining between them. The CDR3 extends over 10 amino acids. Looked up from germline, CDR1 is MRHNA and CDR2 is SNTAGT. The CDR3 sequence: CASSEQGRFF. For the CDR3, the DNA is TGTGCCAGCAGTGAGCAGGGAAGGTTCTTC.

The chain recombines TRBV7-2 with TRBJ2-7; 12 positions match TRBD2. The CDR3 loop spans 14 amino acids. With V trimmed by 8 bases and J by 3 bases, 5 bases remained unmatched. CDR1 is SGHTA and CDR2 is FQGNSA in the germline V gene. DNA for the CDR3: TGTGCCAGCGGCACTAGCGGGGGGTACTACGAGCAGTACTTC. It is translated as CASGTSGGYYEQYF.

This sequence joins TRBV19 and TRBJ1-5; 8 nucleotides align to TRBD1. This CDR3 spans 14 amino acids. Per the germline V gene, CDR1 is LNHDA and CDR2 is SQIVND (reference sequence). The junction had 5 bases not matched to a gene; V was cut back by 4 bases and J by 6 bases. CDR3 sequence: CASSTGQGGQPQHF. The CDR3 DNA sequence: TGTGCCAGTAGTACCGGACAGGGCGGTCAGCCCCAGCATTTT.

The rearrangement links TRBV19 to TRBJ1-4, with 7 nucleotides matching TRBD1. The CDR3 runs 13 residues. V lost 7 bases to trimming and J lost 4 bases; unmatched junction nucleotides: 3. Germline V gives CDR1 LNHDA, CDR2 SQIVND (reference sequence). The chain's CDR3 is CASKGQSNEKLFF. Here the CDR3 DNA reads TGTGCCAGTAAGGGACAGAGTAATGAAAAACTGTTTTTT. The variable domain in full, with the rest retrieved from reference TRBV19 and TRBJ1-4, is DGGITQSPKYLFRKEGQNVTLSCEQNLNHDAMYWYRQDPGQGLRLIYYSQIVNDFQKGDIAEGYSVSREKKESFPLTVTSAQKNPTAFYLCASKGQSNEKLFFGSGTQLSVL.